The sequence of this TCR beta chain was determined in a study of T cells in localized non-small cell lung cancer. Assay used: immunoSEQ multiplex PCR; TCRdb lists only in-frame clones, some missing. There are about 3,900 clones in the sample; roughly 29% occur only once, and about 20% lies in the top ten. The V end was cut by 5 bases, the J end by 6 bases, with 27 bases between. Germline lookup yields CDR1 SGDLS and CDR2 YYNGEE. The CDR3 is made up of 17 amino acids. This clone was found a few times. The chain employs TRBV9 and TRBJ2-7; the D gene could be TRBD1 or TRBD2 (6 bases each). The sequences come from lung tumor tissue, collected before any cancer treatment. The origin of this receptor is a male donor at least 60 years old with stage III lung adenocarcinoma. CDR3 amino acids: CASSEEAPGHRAGEQYF. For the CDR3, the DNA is TGTGCCAGCAGTGAAGAAGCACCGGGACACAGAGCGGGCGAGCAGTACTTC.